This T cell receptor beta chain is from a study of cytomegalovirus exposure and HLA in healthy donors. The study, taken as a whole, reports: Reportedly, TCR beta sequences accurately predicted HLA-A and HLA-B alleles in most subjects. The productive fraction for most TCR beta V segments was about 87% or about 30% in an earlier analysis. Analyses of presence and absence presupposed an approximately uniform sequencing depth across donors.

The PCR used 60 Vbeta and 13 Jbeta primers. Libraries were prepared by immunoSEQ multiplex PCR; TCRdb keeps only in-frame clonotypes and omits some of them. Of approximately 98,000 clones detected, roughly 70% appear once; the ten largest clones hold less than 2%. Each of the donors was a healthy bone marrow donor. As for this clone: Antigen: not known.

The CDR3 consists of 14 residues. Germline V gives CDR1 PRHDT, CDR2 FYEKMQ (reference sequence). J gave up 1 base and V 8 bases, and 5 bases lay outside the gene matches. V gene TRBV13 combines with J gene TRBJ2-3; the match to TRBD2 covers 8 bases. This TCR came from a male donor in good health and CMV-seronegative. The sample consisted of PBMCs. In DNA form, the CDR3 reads TGTGCCAGCGCCAGCGGGAGTCGCACAGATACGCAGTATTTT. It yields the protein CASASGSRTDTQYF.